Each of the 9 T cell receptor beta chains below was sequenced from the same sample in a study of cytomegalovirus exposure and HLA in healthy donors. PCR was performed using 60 Vbeta and 13 Jbeta primers. The table came from immunoSEQ multiplex PCR; TCRdb's copy has only in-frame clones and leaves some out. The sample has 100,000 or so clones, 74% seen once. Sequenced sample: PBMCs. All receptors come from a man aged 50-60 years in good health and CMV-seropositive.

This clone has a single count. The J gene is TRBJ2-7, the V gene TRBV29-1; 7 bases match TRBD2. The CDR3 has 13 amino acids. V lost 3 bases to trimming and J lost 1 base; unmatched junction nucleotides: 3. Germline assignment: CDR1 SQVTM and CDR2 ANQGSEA. DNA for the CDR3: TGCAGCGTTGATGGGGGGGGTTCCTACGAGCAGTACTTC. Translation gives CSVDGGGSYEQYF.

CDR3 in amino acids: CASSDRGNEQFF. The CDR3 DNA reads as TGTGCCAGCAGCGACAGGGGTAATGAGCAGTTCTTC. The chain employs TRBV7-2 and TRBJ2-1, with 8 positions matching TRBD1. Germline values: CDR1 SGHTA, CDR2 FQGNSA. The CDR3 length is 12 residues. V lost 5 bases and J lost 7; bases outside the gene matches: 1.

This clone was picked up many times. The rearrangement links TRBV2 to TRBJ2-7; TRBD1 matches 11 bases. This CDR3 contains 12 residues. Germline CDR1 reads SNHLY; CDR2 reads FYNNEI. Trimming cost V 8 bases and J 5 bases; bases outside gene matches: 2. The CDR3 sequence: CASGGQGDEQYF. The CDR3 coding sequence is TGTGCCAGCGGGGGACAGGGGGACGAGCAGTACTTC.

The J gene is TRBJ2-7, the V gene TRBV9; 12 positions agree with TRBD2. The CDR3 length is 14 residues. V dropped 7 bases and J dropped 4; count of bases not matched to a gene: 6. CDR1 and CDR2 from the germline V gene are SGDLS and YYNGEE. CDR3: CASRPGLAGYEQYF. The CDR3 nucleotides are TGTGCCAGCCGCCCGGGACTAGCGGGTTACGAGCAGTACTTC. The full variable domain, completed using reference TRBV9 and TRBJ2-7, is DSGVTQTPKHLITATGQRVTLRCSPRSGDLSVYWYQQSLDQGLQFLIQYYNGEERAKGNILERFSAQQFPDLHSELNLSSLELGDSALYFCASRPGLAGYEQYFGPGTRLTVT.

CDR3: CAWSSGTSGKSSYEQYF. CDR3 in DNA: TGTGCCTGGAGTTCCGGGACTAGCGGGAAGAGCTCCTACGAGCAGTACTTC. V and J are TRBV30 and TRBJ2-7; 13 bases match TRBD2. After removal of 2 bases from V and 0 bases from J, the junction contained 7 bases not matched to a gene. Germline V gene data show CDR1 as GTSNPN and CDR2 as SVGIG (reference sequence). This CDR3 is 17 amino acids long.

There are a few counts of this clone. The V and J genes are TRBV2 and TRBJ2-3; TRBD2 aligns across 14 bases. V trimming: 8 bases; J trimming: 4 bases; junction bases outside the gene matches: 8. The V gene's germline CDR1 is SNHLY and CDR2 FYNNEI. The CDR3 sequence is 16 residues long. CDR3 region: CASLQGLAGAADTQYF. CDR3 coding DNA: TGTGCCAGCCTCCAGGGACTAGCGGGAGCAGCAGATACGCAGTATTTT.

Only a few counts were recorded for this clone. The chain is built from TRBV2 and TRBJ1-5; possible D gene TRBD1, 5 bases. This CDR3 contains 11 residues. Trimming shortened V by 4 bases and J by 11 bases, and 9 bases separated the two germline ends. CDR1 and CDR2 from the germline V gene are SNHLY and FYNNEI. The CDR3 spells CASSVGPAQHF. As DNA, the CDR3 is TGTGCCAGCAGTGTGGGGCCGGCCCAGCATTTT.

The J gene is TRBJ1-1, the V gene TRBV27, with D perhaps TRBD1 (5 bases). CDR1 and CDR2 from the germline V gene are MNHEY and SMNVEV (reference sequence). The V end lost 6 bases, the J end lost 6 bases, and 14 bases lay between the germline ends. The CDR3 loop spans 13 amino acids. The CDR3 DNA reads as TGTGCCAGCAGCCGTGGGACTGCCCCTGAAGCTTTCTTT. Amino acid sequence: CASSRGTAPEAFF.

The sample holds one count of this clone. The J gene is TRBJ1-2, the V gene TRBV2, with a possible D match to TRBD1 (6 bases). CDR1 is SNHLY, CDR2 FYNNEI, per germline. CDR3 length equals 13 residues. Trimming pared 6 bases from V and 3 bases from J, leaving 11 bases between. The CDR3 DNA follows: TGTGCCAGCAGCCCGAACAGGGACTATGGCTACACCTTC. Amino acids: CASSPNRDYGYTF.